Listed here are 15 T cell receptor beta chains from one sample, sequenced in a study of OX40 agonist ivuxolimab in advanced cancers. TCRdb keeps only in-frame clones here, not all; method: immunoSEQ multiplex PCR. The sample carries some 90,000 clones, more than 75% recorded once. The specimen was CD4+ or CD8+ T cells sorted from blood, collected in a trial of the OX40 agonist ivuxolimab. Receptors originate from an adult with an advanced solid tumor such as melanoma, head and neck, liver or kidney cancer.

J is TRBJ2-5 and V is TRBV4-1; tentative D call: TRBD1 (5 bases). CDR3 length: 14 amino acids. Per germline, CDR1 MGHRA and CDR2 YSYEKL. Trimming pared 0 bases from V and 4 bases from J, leaving 9 bases between. The CDR3 DNA follows: TGCGCCAGCAGCCAAGATCAGGGTAGAGAGACCCAGTACTTC. Its protein is CASSQDQGRETQYF.

Only one count was recorded for this clone. The rearrangement joins TRBV7-8 to TRBJ2-7, with D uncertain. The germline V and J ends were trimmed by 3 bases and 0 bases, with 9 bases remaining between them. The CDR3 length is 14 residues. Germline-derived CDR1 and CDR2 are SGHVS and FQNEAQ. CDR3 loop: CASSFRRSSYEQYV. DNA for the CDR3: TGTGCCAGCAGCTTTCGACGGAGCTCCTACGAGCAGTACGTC.

This chain joins TRBV5-4 and TRBJ2-7; 11 bases map to TRBD2. The CDR3 spans 15 residues. Germline values: CDR1 SGHNT, CDR2 YYREEE (reference sequence). V dropped 5 bases and J dropped 2; count of bases not matched to a gene: 6. CDR3 in amino acids: CASRKGLAETYEQYF. The CDR3, as DNA: TGTGCCAGCAGAAAGGGACTAGCGGAAACCTACGAGCAGTACTTC.

This clone was found once. V is TRBV6-1 and J is TRBJ2-2, with no clear D. CDR3 length: 14 amino acids. Germline lookup yields CDR1 MNHNS and CDR2 SASEGT. V shed 7 bases and J shed 2 bases, with 11 bases lying between them. Here the CDR3 reads CASTTGPNTGELFF. For the CDR3, the DNA is TGTGCCAGCACGACGGGTCCAAACACCGGGGAGCTGTTTTTT.

The chain carries TRBV5-1 and TRBJ1-4; 8 positions agree with TRBD1. V was pared by 3 bases and J by 6 bases, with 7 bases of the junction left unmatched. Germline lookup yields CDR1 SGHRS and CDR2 YFSETQ. CDR3 length: 15 amino acids. The CDR3: CASSSGGSFDEKLFF. The CDR3 DNA reads as TGCGCCAGCAGCTCAGGGGGCAGCTTCGATGAAAAACTGTTTTTT.

This chain joins TRBV15 and TRBJ1-4; D is possibly TRBD1 (5 bases). The V and J ends lost 0 bases and 4 bases respectively, with 15 bases between them. This CDR3 contains 17 residues. Germline CDR1 is LNHNV and CDR2 is YYDKDF (reference sequence). The CDR3 DNA reads as TGTGCCACCAGCAGAGATCAGTGGGGGACGGGTAATGAAAAACTGTTTTTT. Its translation is CATSRDQWGTGNEKLFF.

The CDR3 nucleotides read TGCGCCAGCAGCCTAATGTACGACACTGAAGCTTTCTTT. Its translation is CASSLMYDTEAFF. The chain recombines TRBV5-1 with TRBJ1-1; no firm D call. Looked up from germline, CDR1 is SGHRS and CDR2 is YFSETQ. V lost 4 bases and J 3 bases, leaving 10 bases between the germline ends. The CDR3 has 13 residues.

V gene TRBV5-1 combines with J gene TRBJ2-5, with 8 bases lining up with TRBD2. The germline V gene has CDR1 SGHRS and CDR2 YFSETQ. With V trimmed by 4 bases and J by 5 bases, 10 bases remained unmatched. The CDR3 length is 15 residues. CDR3 in DNA: TGCGCCAGCAGCCCGGGGGGGGATATTGGCGAGACCCAGTACTTC. It encodes CASSPGGDIGETQYF.

This CDR3 is CASTSVQSSYEQYF. The CDR3 DNA reads TGCGCCAGCACGTCAGTTCAGAGCTCCTACGAGCAGTACTTC. The V gene is TRBV5-1, the J gene TRBJ2-7; no clear D. This CDR3 has 14 residues. The V gene's germline CDR1 is SGHRS and CDR2 YFSETQ. Trimming removed 6 bases from V and 0 bases from J, with 13 bases in between.

This clone was seen a single time. This rearrangement joins TRBV27 to TRBJ2-1, with TRBD2 matching 12 bases. Trimming took 6 bases from V and 3 from J; bases not matched to a gene: 6. Germline CDR1 reads MNHEY; CDR2 reads SMNVEV (reference sequence). The CDR3 consists of 16 residues. The chain's CDR3 is CASRRLAGDLYNEQFF. CDR3 bases: TGTGCCAGCAGGCGACTAGCGGGAGACCTCTACAATGAGCAGTTCTTC.

This clone was counted a single time. V is TRBV18 and J is TRBJ1-4; a possible D gene is TRBD1 (6 bases). The CDR3 runs 15 residues. V was shortened by 3 bases and J by 8 bases, with 16 bases between the two germline ends. Per the germline V gene, CDR1 is KGHSH and CDR2 is LQKENI. The CDR3 DNA sequence: TGTGCCAGCTCACCGGAAAACAGGGTTGGAGAAAAACTGTTTTTT. This encodes CASSPENRVGEKLFF. The full variable domain, its missing parts supplied by reference TRBV18 and TRBJ1-4, is NAGVMQNPRHLVRRRGQEARLRCSPMKGHSHVYWYRQLPEEGLKFMVYLQKENIIDESGMPKERFSAEFPKEGPSILRIQQVVRGDSAAYFCASSPENRVGEKLFFGSGTQLSVL.

The J gene is TRBJ2-7, the V gene TRBV15; D is perhaps TRBD2 (6 bases). Deletions cut 0 bases from V and 1 base from J, with 19 bases between. This CDR3 is 18 amino acids long. Looked up from germline, CDR1 is LNHNV and CDR2 is YYDKDF (reference sequence). CDR3 DNA sequence: TGTGCCACCAGCAGAGATATAGTTGGCGGGACCCTTTCCTACGAGCAGTACTTC. It yields the protein CATSRDIVGGTLSYEQYF.

The V and J genes are TRBV28 and TRBJ1-5; 8 bases are shared with TRBD1. The germline gives CDR1 MDHEN, CDR2 SYDVKM. CDR3 length: 15 residues. The junction had 7 bases not matched to a gene; V was cut back by 6 bases and J by 3 bases. CDR3 sequence: CASSPQGAFNQPQHF. CDR3 nucleotides: TGTGCCAGCAGCCCCCAGGGGGCCTTCAATCAGCCCCAGCATTTT.

This clone was recorded once. The chain has TRBV15 and TRBJ2-1, with 10 bases matching TRBD1. Germline CDR1 LNHNV, CDR2 YYDKDF (reference sequence). This CDR3 is built from 15 residues. J lost 8 bases, V lost 4 bases, and 8 bases had no gene match. The CDR3 DNA reads as TGTGCCACCAGCACAGACAGGGGGCGCGGCGATGAGCAGTTCTTC. Its protein product is CATSTDRGRGDEQFF.

The gene calls are TRBV27 and TRBJ1-2; 10 bases fit TRBD1. After removal of 8 bases from V and 8 bases from J, the junction contained 14 bases not matched to a gene. The length of the CDR3 is 15 residues. Germline loops: CDR1 MNHEY, CDR2 SMNVEV (reference sequence). DNA for the CDR3: TGTGCCAGCTGGGGGGTTCTGACAGGGGGCAAAGGCTACACCTTC. Amino acid sequence: CASWGVLTGGKGYTF.